Sequencing of this TCR beta chain was carried out in a study of CD4 T cells in relation to SARS-CoV-2 and coronaviruses. As for the study in general: TCR beta CDR3s were sequenced after approximately ten-day antigen culture of PBMCs.

This CDR3 region has 13 residues. Germline CDR1 reads MNHEY; CDR2 reads SVGAGI. V was clipped by 6 bases and J by 1 base, with 9 bases between them. Unexposed donor CD4+ T cells date from 2011-2018, before the COVID-19 pandemic. The cells were cultured for under 13 days before CD4+ T cells were isolated. TCRdb's table, derived via immunoSEQ multiplex PCR, lists solely in-frame clones and lacks some. The sample contains 10,000 or so clones, 75% to 85% of which appear only once. Details on this clone: Its antigen is not known.

The V and J genes are TRBV6-5 and TRBJ1-1; weak D call: TRBD1 (6 bases). This sequence was found in a human donor in good health. The source material was CD4+ T cells from PBMCs, cultured in vitro. The DNA of the CDR3 is TGTGCCAGCAGCTTGACAGGGAACACTGAAGCTTTCTTT. It yields the protein CASSLTGNTEAFF.